This TCR beta chain was found in a study of blood T cell repertoires in COVID-19. Study details: Samples of COVID-19 (acute and convalescent) were obtained from the United States, Italy and Spain. Sources were T cells, B-cell-depleted T cells, or PBMCs; the material itself was cDNA or gDNA.

Unmatched junction bases numbered 8, after V lost 6 bases and J lost 5 bases. This CDR3 region has 14 residues. Per the germline V gene, CDR1 is LNHDA and CDR2 is SQIVND (reference sequence). Source study methods: Using reference gene primer amplification, nucleated cell counts were estimated. The data were produced by immunoSEQ multiplex PCR, yet TCRdb's version contains in-frame clones alone and is incomplete. V and J calls plus clone size are reproduced from that table; the DNA served to infer D and trimming. The repertoire holds over 40,000 clones, with approximately 80% as singletons. The chain combines TRBV19 with TRBJ1-1; 8 nucleotides match TRBD1. This clonotype originated in a human donor in a cohort sampled during active COVID-19. Specimen: peripheral blood. CDR3 protein: CASSLTGEGTEAFF. The CDR3 coding sequence is TGTGCCAGTAGCTTGACAGGGGAGGGTACTGAAGCTTTCTTT. Drawing the rest from reference TRBV19 and TRBJ1-1, the complete variable domain is DGGITQSPKYLFRKEGQNVTLSCEQNLNHDAMYWYRQDPGQGLRLIYYSQIVNDFQKGDIAEGYSVSREKKESFPLTVTSAQKNPTAFYLCASSLTGEGTEAFFGQGTRLTVV.